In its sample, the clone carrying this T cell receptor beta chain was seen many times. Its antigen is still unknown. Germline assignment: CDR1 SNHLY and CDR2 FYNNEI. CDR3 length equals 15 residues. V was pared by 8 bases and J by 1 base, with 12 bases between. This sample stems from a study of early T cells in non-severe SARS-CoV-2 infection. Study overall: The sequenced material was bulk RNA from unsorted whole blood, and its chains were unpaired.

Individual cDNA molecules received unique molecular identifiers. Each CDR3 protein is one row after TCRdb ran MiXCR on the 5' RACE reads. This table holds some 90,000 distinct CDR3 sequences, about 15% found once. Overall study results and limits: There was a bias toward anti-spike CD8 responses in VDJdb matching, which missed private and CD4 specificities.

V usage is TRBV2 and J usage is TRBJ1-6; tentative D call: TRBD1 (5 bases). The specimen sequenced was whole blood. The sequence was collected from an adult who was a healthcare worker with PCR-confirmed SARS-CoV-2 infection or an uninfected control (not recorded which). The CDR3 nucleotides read TGTGCCAGCCGAGTCGACAGTTCCTATAATTCACCCCTCCACTTT. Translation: CASRVDSSYNSPLHF.